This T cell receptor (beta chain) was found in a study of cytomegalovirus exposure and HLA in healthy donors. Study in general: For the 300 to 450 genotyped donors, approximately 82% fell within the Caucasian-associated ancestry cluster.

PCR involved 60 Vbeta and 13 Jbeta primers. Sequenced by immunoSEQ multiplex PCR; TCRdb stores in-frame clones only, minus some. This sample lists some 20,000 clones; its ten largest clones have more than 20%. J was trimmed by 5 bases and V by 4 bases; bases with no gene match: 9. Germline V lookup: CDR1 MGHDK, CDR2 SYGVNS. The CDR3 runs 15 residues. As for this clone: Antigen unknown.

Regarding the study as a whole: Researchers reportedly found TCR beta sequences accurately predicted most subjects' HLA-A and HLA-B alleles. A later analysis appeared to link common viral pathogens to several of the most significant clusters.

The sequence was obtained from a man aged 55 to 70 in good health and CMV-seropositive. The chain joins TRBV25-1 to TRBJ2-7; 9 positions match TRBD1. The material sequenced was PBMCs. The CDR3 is CASSVPGQGNNEQYF. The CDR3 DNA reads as TGTGCCAGCAGTGTGCCGGGACAGGGAAACAACGAGCAGTACTTC.